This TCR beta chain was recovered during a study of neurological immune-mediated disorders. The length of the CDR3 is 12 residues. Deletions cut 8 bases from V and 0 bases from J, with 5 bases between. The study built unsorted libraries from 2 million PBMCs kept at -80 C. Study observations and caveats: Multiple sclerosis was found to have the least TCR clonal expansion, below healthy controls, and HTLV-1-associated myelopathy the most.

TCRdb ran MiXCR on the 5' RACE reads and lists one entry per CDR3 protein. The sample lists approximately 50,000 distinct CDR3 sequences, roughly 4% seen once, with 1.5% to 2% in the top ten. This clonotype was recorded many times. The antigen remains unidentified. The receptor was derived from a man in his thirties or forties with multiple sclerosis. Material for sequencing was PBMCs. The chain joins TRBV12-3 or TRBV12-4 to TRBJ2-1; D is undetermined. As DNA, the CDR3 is TGTGCCAGCGAAAGCTCCTACAATGAGCAGTTCTTC. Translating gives CASESSYNEQFF.